These T cell receptor beta chains were read from a single sample in a study of cytomegalovirus exposure and HLA in healthy donors. Measured with immunoSEQ multiplex PCR; TCRdb has only the in-frame clones, and not every one. The data contain around 100,000 clones, less than 75% of them singletons. The specimen was PBMCs. All receptors come from a man between 35 and 55 years old in good health and CMV-seropositive. Each CDR3 is given with its conserved first and last residue. The D gene is left open where the match is weak. Expanded clones get a size class; other rows say once, few or many, or leave the size out.

V: TRBV13; size: NA; J: TRBJ2-3; D: TRBD1; CDR3: CASSLNTGGYTDTQYF; DNA: TGTGCCAGCAGCTTAAACACAGGGGGTTACACAGATACGCAGTATTTT
V: TRBV30; size: NA; J: TRBJ2-1; D: TRBD2; CDR3: CAWSSTSGLSSYNEQFF; DNA: TGTGCCTGGAGTTCGACTAGCGGGCTGAGCTCCTACAATGAGCAGTTCTTC
V: TRBV5-1; size: NA; J: TRBJ2-1; D: NA; CDR3: CASSLGLAVEQFF; DNA: TGCGCCAGCAGCTTGGGGCTAGCTGTTGAGCAGTTCTTC
V: TRBV30; size: NA; J: TRBJ1-1; D: NA; CDR3: CAWRRAAAWSEAFF; DNA: TGTGCCTGGAGGAGGGCGGCGGCGTGGAGTGAAGCTTTCTTT
V: TRBV5-1; size: NA; J: TRBJ1-1; D: NA; CDR3: CASSLGGPEAFF; DNA: TGCGCCAGCAGCTTGGGAGGCCCTGAAGCTTTCTTT
V: TRBV2; size: NA; J: TRBJ2-7; D: TRBD1; CDR3: CASSKGAGQGYNEQYF; DNA: TGTGCCAGCAGTAAGGGGGCGGGACAGGGGTATAACGAGCAGTACTTC
V: TRBV4-3; size: NA; J: TRBJ1-2; D: NA; CDR3: CASSQDVGALANYGYTF; DNA: TGCGCCAGCAGCCAAGATGTAGGGGCTTTAGCTAACTATGGCTACACCTTC
V: TRBV19; size: NA; J: TRBJ1-1; D: NA; CDR3: CASSPGADTEAFF; DNA: TGTGCCAGTAGCCCAGGGGCAGACACTGAAGCTTTCTTT
V: TRBV6-5; size: NA; J: TRBJ2-1; D: TRBD1; CDR3: CASSYSGTGALNEQFF; DNA: TGTGCCAGCAGTTATTCGGGGACAGGGGCTCTCAATGAGCAGTTCTTC
V: TRBV9; size: NA; J: TRBJ2-7; D: NA; CDR3: CASSAEGEGSTYEQYF; DNA: TGTGCCAGCAGCGCAGAGGGGGAGGGAAGCACCTACGAGCAGTACTTC
V: TRBV5-6; size: few; J: TRBJ1-2; D: NA; CDR3: CASSLDFYGYTF; DNA: TGTGCCAGCAGCTTGGACTTCTATGGCTACACCTTC
V: TRBV29-1; size: few; J: TRBJ2-1; D: TRBD2; CDR3: CSVEGSGSTNEQFF; DNA: TGCAGCGTTGAAGGGAGCGGGAGTACCAATGAGCAGTTCTTC
V: TRBV5-1; size: NA; J: TRBJ2-1; D: NA; CDR3: CASSSYVTSTGNEQFF; DNA: TGCGCCAGCAGCTCATACGTCACTAGCACGGGCAATGAGCAGTTCTTC
V: TRBV27; size: NA; J: TRBJ1-5; D: NA; CDR3: CASSLNSGYGQPQHF; DNA: TGTGCCAGCAGTTTAAACTCGGGGTATGGTCAGCCCCAGCATTTT
V: TRBV19; size: once; J: TRBJ2-1; D: TRBD2; CDR3: CASSGGLAAYNEQFF; DNA: TGTGCCAGTAGTGGAGGACTAGCGGCCTACAATGAGCAGTTCTTC
V: TRBV29-1; size: NA; J: TRBJ1-1; D: NA; CDR3: CSVVGFDVNTEAFF; DNA: TGCAGCGTTGTGGGCTTCGATGTGAACACTGAAGCTTTCTTT
V: TRBV19; size: once; J: TRBJ2-7; D: NA; CDR3: CASSIGGKDYEQYF; DNA: TGTGCCAGTAGTATAGGCGGGAAGGACTACGAGCAGTACTTC
V: TRBV4-1; size: NA; J: TRBJ2-3; D: TRBD2; CDR3: CASSQTSGSPDTQYF; DNA: TGCGCCAGCAGCCAGACTAGCGGGAGCCCAGATACGCAGTATTTT
V: TRBV16; size: NA; J: TRBJ1-2; D: NA; CDR3: CASSQSWTEGYTF; DNA: TGTGCCAGCAGCCAATCTTGGACAGAAGGCTACACCTTC
V: TRBV29-1; size: NA; J: TRBJ1-1; D: NA; CDR3: CSVEAWRENTEAFF; DNA: TGCAGCGTTGAAGCTTGGAGGGAGAACACTGAAGCTTTCTTT
V: TRBV5-4; size: NA; J: TRBJ2-3; D: TRBD1; CDR3: CASNYQGALDTQYF; DNA: TGTGCCAGCAACTATCAGGGGGCGTTAGATACGCAGTATTTT
V: TRBV7-8; size: NA; J: TRBJ1-2; D: NA; CDR3: CASSLDKGYTF; DNA: TGTGCCAGCAGCCTAGACAAGGGCTACACCTTC
V: TRBV19; size: NA; J: TRBJ2-1; D: TRBD2; CDR3: CASSIIGSTSGNFYNEQFF; DNA: TGTGCCAGTAGTATTATCGGGTCGACTAGCGGGAATTTCTACAATGAGCAGTTCTTC
V: TRBV29-1; size: NA; J: TRBJ2-2; D: TRBD1; CDR3: CSVETGASGELFF; DNA: TGCAGCGTTGAAACAGGGGCGAGCGGGGAGCTGTTTTTT
V: TRBV5-1; size: NA; J: TRBJ2-2; D: TRBD1; CDR3: CASSFQGADTGELFF; DNA: TGCGCCAGCAGCTTCCAGGGGGCGGACACCGGGGAGCTGTTTTTT
V: TRBV6-1; size: NA; J: TRBJ2-3; D: NA; CDR3: CASGRDSTDTQYF; DNA: TGTGCCAGCGGGCGGGATAGCACAGATACGCAGTATTTT
V: TRBV10-3; size: few; J: TRBJ1-1; D: TRBD1; CDR3: CAISESTGVGMNTEAFF; DNA: TGTGCCATCAGTGAGTCGACAGGGGTTGGAATGAACACTGAAGCTTTCTTT